The sequence of this TCR beta chain was determined in a study of blood T cell repertoires in COVID-19. Germline V CDR1 and CDR2: MNHEY, SVGEGT. This CDR3 comprises 16 residues. V gave up 2 bases and J gave up 5 bases, with 16 bases separating them. Data came from immunoSEQ multiplex PCR; TCRdb stores just in-frame clones and leaves some out. The data contain some 80,000 clones, around 90% of them seen just once; the ten biggest clones take up 2.5% to 3.5%. Only a few counts were recorded for this clone. Sequencing input: peripheral blood. This TCR was sampled from a woman aged 50 to 60 with active or convalescent COVID-19. This sequence joins TRBV6-2 or TRBV6-3 and TRBJ1-5, with D perhaps TRBD1 (5 bases). The CDR3 DNA follows: TGTGCCAGCAGTTACAGGGAGGGGCCCTCGTATCAGCCCCAGCATTTT. It is translated as CASSYREGPSYQPQHF.